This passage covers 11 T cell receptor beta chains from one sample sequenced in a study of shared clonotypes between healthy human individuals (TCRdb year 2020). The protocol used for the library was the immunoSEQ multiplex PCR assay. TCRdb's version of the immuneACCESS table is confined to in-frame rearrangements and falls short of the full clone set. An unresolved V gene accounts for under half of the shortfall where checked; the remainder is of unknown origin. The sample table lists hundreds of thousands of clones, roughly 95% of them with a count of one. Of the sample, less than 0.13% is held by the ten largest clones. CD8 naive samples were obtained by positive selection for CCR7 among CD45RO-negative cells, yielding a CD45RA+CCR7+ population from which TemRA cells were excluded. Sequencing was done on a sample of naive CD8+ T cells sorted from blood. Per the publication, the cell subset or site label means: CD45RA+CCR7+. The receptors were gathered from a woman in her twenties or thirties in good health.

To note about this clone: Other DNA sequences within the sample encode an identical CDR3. The CDR3 is CASSLSGVSYEQYF. The CDR3 DNA sequence: TGTGCCAGCAGTTTATCCGGGGTATCTTACGAGCAGTACTTC. The rearrangement joins TRBV27 to TRBJ2-7, with a possible D match to TRBD2 (5 bases). This CDR3 spans 14 amino acids. The germline V and J ends were trimmed by 0 bases and 4 bases, with 10 bases remaining between them. Germline values: CDR1 MNHEY, CDR2 SMNVEV (reference sequence).

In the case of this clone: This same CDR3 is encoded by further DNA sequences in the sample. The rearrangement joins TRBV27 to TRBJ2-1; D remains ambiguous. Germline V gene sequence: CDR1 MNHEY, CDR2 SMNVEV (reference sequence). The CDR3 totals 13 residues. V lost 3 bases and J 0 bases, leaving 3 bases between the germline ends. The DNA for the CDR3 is TGTGCCAGCAGTTTCCTCTCCTACAATGAGCAGTTCTTC. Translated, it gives CASSFLSYNEQFF.

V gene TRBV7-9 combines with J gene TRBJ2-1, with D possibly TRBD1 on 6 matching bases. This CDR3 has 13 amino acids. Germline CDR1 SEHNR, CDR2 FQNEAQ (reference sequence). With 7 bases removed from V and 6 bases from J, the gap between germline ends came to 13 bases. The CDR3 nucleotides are TGTGCCAGCATGCAGGGGAAACGCAATGAGCAGTTCTTC. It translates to CASMQGKRNEQFF.

For the CDR3, the DNA is TGTGCCAGCAGCTCTCTAGCGGGAGGGCCTATTCTAAATGAGCAGTTCTTC. The encoded protein is CASSSLAGGPILNEQFF. V usage is TRBV7-6 and J usage is TRBJ2-1, with 12 bases identical to TRBD2. CDR3 length: 17 amino acids. Germline V lookup: CDR1 SGHVS, CDR2 FNYEAQ. V lost 4 bases and J lost 7; bases outside the gene matches: 11.

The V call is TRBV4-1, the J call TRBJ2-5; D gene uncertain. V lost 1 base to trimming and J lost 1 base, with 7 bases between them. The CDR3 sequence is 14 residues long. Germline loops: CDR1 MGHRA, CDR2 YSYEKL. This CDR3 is CASSQGPIQETQYF. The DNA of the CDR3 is TGCGCCAGCAGCCAAGGGCCGATCCAAGAGACCCAGTACTTC.

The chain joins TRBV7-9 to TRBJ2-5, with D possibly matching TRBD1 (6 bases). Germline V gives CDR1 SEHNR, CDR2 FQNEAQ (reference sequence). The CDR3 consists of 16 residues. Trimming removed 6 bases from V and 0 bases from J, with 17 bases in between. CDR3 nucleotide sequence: TGTGCCAGCAGACCCGGAACAGGGTTCGACCAAGAGACCCAGTACTTC. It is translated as CASRPGTGFDQETQYF.

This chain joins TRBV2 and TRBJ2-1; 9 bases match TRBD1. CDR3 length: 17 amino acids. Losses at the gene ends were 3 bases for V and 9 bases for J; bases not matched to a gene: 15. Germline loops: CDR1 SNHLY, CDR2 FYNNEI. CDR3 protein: CASSDWGQGFGAGEQFF. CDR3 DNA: TGTGCCAGCAGTGATTGGGGACAGGGTTTTGGTGCTGGTGAGCAGTTCTTC.

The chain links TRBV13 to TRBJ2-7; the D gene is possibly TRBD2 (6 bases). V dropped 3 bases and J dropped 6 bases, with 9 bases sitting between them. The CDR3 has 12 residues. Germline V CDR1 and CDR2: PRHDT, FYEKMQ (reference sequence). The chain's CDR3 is CASSFGGPEQYF. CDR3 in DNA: TGTGCCAGCAGCTTTGGAGGGCCCGAGCAGTACTTC.

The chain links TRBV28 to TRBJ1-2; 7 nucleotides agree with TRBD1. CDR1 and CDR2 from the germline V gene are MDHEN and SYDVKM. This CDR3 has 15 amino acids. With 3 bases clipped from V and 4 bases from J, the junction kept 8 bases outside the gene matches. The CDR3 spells CASSFDRELPYGYTF. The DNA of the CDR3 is TGTGCCAGCAGTTTCGACAGGGAATTACCCTATGGCTACACCTTC.

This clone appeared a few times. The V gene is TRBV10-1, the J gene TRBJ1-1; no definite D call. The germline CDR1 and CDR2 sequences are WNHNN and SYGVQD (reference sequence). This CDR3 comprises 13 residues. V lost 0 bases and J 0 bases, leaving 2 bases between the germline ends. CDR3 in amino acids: CASSESLNTEAFF. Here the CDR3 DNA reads TGCGCCAGCAGTGAGTCTCTGAACACTGAAGCTTTCTTT.

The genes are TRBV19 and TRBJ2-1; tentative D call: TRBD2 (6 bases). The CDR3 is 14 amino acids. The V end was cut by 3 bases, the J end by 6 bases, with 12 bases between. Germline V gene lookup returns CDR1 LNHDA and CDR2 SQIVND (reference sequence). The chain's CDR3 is CASSMLGGTNEQFF. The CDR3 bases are TGTGCCAGTAGTATGCTCGGGGGTACCAATGAGCAGTTCTTC.